Each of the 18 T cell receptor beta chains below was sequenced from the same sample in a study of blood T cell repertoires in COVID-19 (dated by TCRdb to 2018 to 2020). Library generation was performed with the immunoSEQ multiplex PCR assay. TCRdb took this table from immuneACCESS and kept in-frame rearrangements with V and J called. Such tables lack part of the clones; where checked against another copy, unresolved V genes explain under half of the gap, and the rest is unexplained. The sample table contains around 5,500 clones; only one count was recorded for 85% to 90% of them. The ten largest account for roughly 17% of the sample. The sample consisted of peripheral blood. The receptors come from a human donor in a cohort sampled during active COVID-19.

The chain is built from TRBV5-8 and TRBJ2-3; 8 positions match TRBD2. Per the germline V gene, CDR1 is SGHTS and CDR2 is YDEGEE. The CDR3 covers 16 residues. With 3 bases clipped from V and 2 bases from J, the junction kept 8 bases outside the gene matches. In nucleotides, the CDR3 is TGTGCCAGCAGCTCCAACCCTAGCGGGTTCACAGATACGCAGTATTTT. As protein: CASSSNPSGFTDTQYF.

The genes are TRBV9 and TRBJ1-6, with 9 bases fitting TRBD1. V was pared by 6 bases and J by 6 bases, with 1 base of the junction left unmatched. CDR1 SGDLS and CDR2 YYNGEE come from the germline V gene. The CDR3 is made up of 13 amino acids. The CDR3 DNA reads as TGTGCCAGCAAGGGACAGGGTAATTCACCCCTCCACTTT. Protein: CASKGQGNSPLHF.

The chain recombines TRBV5-5 with TRBJ2-7; 9 nucleotides line up with TRBD1. Losses at the gene ends were 4 bases for V and 1 base for J; bases not matched to a gene: 3. Germline lookup yields CDR1 SGHKS and CDR2 YYEKEE (reference sequence). There are 14 residues in the CDR3. CDR3 amino acids: CASSPGTGSYEQYF. CDR3 sequence (DNA): TGTGCCAGCAGCCCCGGGACAGGGTCCTACGAGCAGTACTTC.

The rearrangement joins TRBV29-1 to TRBJ2-2; no reliable D call. The CDR3 is 13 residues long. CDR1 and CDR2 (germline): SQVTM, ANQGSEA. V was trimmed by 7 bases and J by 5 bases, leaving 14 bases between them. The CDR3 region is CSADGRHTGELFF. CDR3 coding DNA: TGCAGCGCGGACGGTAGACATACCGGGGAGCTGTTTTTT.

This clone appeared once. This sequence joins TRBV5-4 and TRBJ1-1, with D uncertain. V was clipped by 0 bases and J by 6 bases, with 12 bases between them. The germline CDR1 and CDR2 sequences are SGHNT and YYREEE (reference sequence). This CDR3 comprises 14 residues. CDR3 sequence reads: CASSLELEVPEAFF. The CDR3 DNA sequence: TGTGCCAGCAGCTTGGAGTTGGAGGTCCCTGAAGCTTTCTTT.

The rearrangement joins TRBV28 to TRBJ1-2; TRBD1 aligns across 7 bases. The J segment lost 6 bases and the V segment lost 3 bases, leaving 7 bases of the junction unmatched. The CDR3 length is 14 residues. Germline V gene sequence: CDR1 MDHEN, CDR2 SYDVKM. The CDR3 DNA sequence: TGTGCCAGCAGTTTGGCTGACAGGGACCATGGCTACACCTTC. Protein sequence: CASSLADRDHGYTF.

This clone was seen more than once but under ten times. V is TRBV12-3 or TRBV12-4 and J is TRBJ2-5; D is undetermined. This CDR3 is 13 amino acids long. The V end lost 2 bases, the J end lost 7 bases, and 11 bases lay between the germline ends. The CDR3 region has the DNA TGTGCCAGCAGTTTATCAATCGGCGGGACCCAGTACTTC. Its translation is CASSLSIGGTQYF.

The chain links TRBV5-1 to TRBJ1-2; D is possibly TRBD1 (6 bases). V lost 2 bases, J lost 2 bases, and 13 bases lay in between. Germline V gene data show CDR1 as SGHRS and CDR2 as YFSETQ. The CDR3 covers 15 residues. The CDR3 nucleotides are TGCGCCAGCAGCTTAACCACAGGGTCCAACTATGGCTACACCTTC. Its translation is CASSLTTGSNYGYTF.

The V and J genes are TRBV4-1 and TRBJ2-7, with 7 bases that match TRBD2. The junction had 3 bases not matched to a gene; V was cut back by 1 base and J by 0 bases. This CDR3 spans 15 amino acids. In germline, CDR1 is MGHRA, CDR2 YSYEKL. The CDR3 region has the DNA TGCGCCAGCAGCCAAGGGGAGGGGACCTCCTACGAGCAGTACTTC. It encodes CASSQGEGTSYEQYF.

The chain has TRBV19 and TRBJ2-3; 9 nucleotides line up with TRBD1. The CDR3 is made up of 16 amino acids. V dropped 1 base and J dropped 5; count of bases not matched to a gene: 7. CDR1 is LNHDA, CDR2 SQIVND, per germline (reference sequence). The CDR3 loop reads CASSIGQGDIGDTQYF. CDR3 DNA: TGTGCCAGTAGTATAGGACAGGGGGATATTGGAGATACGCAGTATTTT.

V is TRBV27 and J is TRBJ2-3; D perhaps matches TRBD2 (5 bases). The CDR3 runs to 13 residues. V lost 2 bases to trimming and J lost 4 bases, with 7 bases between them. CDR1 and CDR2 (germline): MNHEY, SMNVEV (reference sequence). CDR3 sequence: CASSLRGSDTQYF. Here the CDR3 DNA reads TGTGCCAGCAGTTTACGGGGTTCAGATACGCAGTATTTT.

The chain combines TRBV10-3 with TRBJ2-7; TRBD1 aligns across 10 bases. Germline V lookup: CDR1 ENHRY, CDR2 SYGVKD. V lost 3 bases and J lost 3; bases outside the gene matches: 5. The CDR3 is 15 residues long. The CDR3 DNA reads TGTGCCATCAGTGATCCGGGACAGGGGTTCTACGAGCAGTACTTC. Its protein is CAISDPGQGFYEQYF.

The chain combines TRBV5-1 with TRBJ2-7; a weak D match, TRBD2 (5 bases). Germline V gene lookup returns CDR1 SGHRS and CDR2 YFSETQ. Trimming cost V 0 bases and J 4 bases, with 14 bases left between them. CDR3 length equals 15 residues. The CDR3 here is CASSLELGRMYEQYF. For the CDR3, the DNA is TGCGCCAGCAGCTTGGAGCTGGGGAGAATGTACGAGCAGTACTTC.

V and J are TRBV5-5 and TRBJ1-3; a weak D match, TRBD1 (6 bases). This CDR3 has 16 amino acids. V was shortened by 2 bases and J by 3 bases, with 15 bases between the two germline ends. The germline CDR1 and CDR2 sequences are SGHKS and YYEKEE (reference sequence). In DNA form, the CDR3 reads TGTGCCAGCAGCTTTCAGGGAGGGGGTTATGGAAACACCATATATTTT. Translated, it gives CASSFQGGGYGNTIYF.

The gene calls are TRBV5-6 and TRBJ2-5, with TRBD1 matching over 12 bases. Germline trimming cut 4 bases from V and 7 bases from J; bases unmatched to any gene: 11. The CDR3 loop spans 16 amino acids. The germline gives CDR1 SGHDT, CDR2 YYEEEE. Written as DNA, the CDR3 is TGTGCCAGCAGCACCCGATCTGGGACAGGGGGCAGGACCCAGTACTTC. This encodes CASSTRSGTGGRTQYF. Full variable domain (outside the CDR3, taken from reference TRBV5-6 and TRBJ2-5): DAGVTQSPTHLIKTRGQQVTLRCSPKSGHDTVSWYQQALGQGPQFIFQYYEEEERQRGNFPDRFSGHQFPNYSSELNVNALLLGDSALYLCASSTRSGTGGRTQYFGPGTRLLVL.

The rearrangement links TRBV30 to TRBJ2-3; possibly TRBD1 for D (6 bases). Trimming stripped 2 bases from V and 0 bases from J, with 12 bases between. Germline CDR1 reads GTSNPN; CDR2 reads SVGIG (reference sequence). The CDR3 has 15 amino acids. The CDR3 DNA reads TGTGCCTGGAGTTTCAGGGGTCCTAGCACAGATACGCAGTATTTT. It codes for CAWSFRGPSTDTQYF.

J is TRBJ1-2 and V is TRBV18; the D gene is possibly TRBD1 (5 bases). V was trimmed by 3 bases and J by 3 bases, leaving 20 bases between them. The CDR3 totals 17 residues. Germline CDR1 KGHSH, CDR2 LQKENI. CDR3 in DNA: TGTGCCAGCTCACCCTTCTCATCCGCAGGGTCCCACTATGGCTACACCTTC. Translating gives CASSPFSSAGSHYGYTF. Variable domain in full (rest from reference TRBV18 and TRBJ1-2): NAGVMQNPRHLVRRRGQEARLRCSPMKGHSHVYWYRQLPEEGLKFMVYLQKENIIDESGMPKERFSAEFPKEGPSILRIQQVVRGDSAAYFCASSPFSSAGSHYGYTFGSGTRLTVV.

The chain combines TRBV9 with TRBJ2-7; TRBD1 aligns across 7 bases. The junction had 11 bases not matched to a gene; V was cut back by 3 bases and J by 5 bases. The germline V gene has CDR1 SGDLS and CDR2 YYNGEE. This CDR3 is built from 15 residues. This CDR3 is CASSAPGTATDEQYF. CDR3 DNA: TGTGCCAGCAGCGCCCCCGGGACAGCGACGGACGAGCAGTACTTC.